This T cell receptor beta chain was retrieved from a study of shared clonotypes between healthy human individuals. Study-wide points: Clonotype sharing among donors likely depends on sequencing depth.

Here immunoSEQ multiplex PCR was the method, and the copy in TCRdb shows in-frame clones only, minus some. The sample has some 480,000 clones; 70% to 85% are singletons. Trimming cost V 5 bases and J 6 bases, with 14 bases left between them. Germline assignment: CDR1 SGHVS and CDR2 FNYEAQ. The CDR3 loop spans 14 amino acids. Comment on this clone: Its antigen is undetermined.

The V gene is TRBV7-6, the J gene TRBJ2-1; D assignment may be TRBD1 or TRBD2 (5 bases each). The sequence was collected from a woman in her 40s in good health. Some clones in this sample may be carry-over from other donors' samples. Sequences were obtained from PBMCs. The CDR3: CASSGWDRPNEQFF. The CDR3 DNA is TGTGCCAGCAGCGGTTGGGACCGCCCCAATGAGCAGTTCTTC.